This T cell receptor beta chain was sequenced in a study of cytomegalovirus exposure and HLA in healthy donors. Germline-derived CDR1 and CDR2 are SGHTA and FQGNSA. The CDR3 covers 13 residues. V was shortened by 8 bases and J by 2 bases, with 12 bases between the two germline ends. As to this clone: The antigen is unknown.

Vbeta (60) and Jbeta (13) primers were used in the PCR. Profiling relied on immunoSEQ multiplex PCR, and the TCRdb table lists in-frame clones only, not all of them. The sample consists of more than 90,000 clones, around three quarters of them appearing once. Findings and limits, study-wide: Accurate HLA-A and HLA-B prediction from TCR beta sequences was reported for most subjects.

The source material was PBMCs. This clonotype was obtained from a man aged 40-55 years in good health and CMV-seronegative. The chain couples TRBV7-2 to TRBJ1-2; possible D gene TRBD1, 6 bases. The CDR3 DNA sequence: TGTGCCAGCGCTACGGACAGCAACTATGGCTACACCTTC. The encoded protein is CASATDSNYGYTF.